Detailed here is one T cell receptor beta chain. The CDR3 loop spans 14 amino acids. Per germline, CDR1 MGHRA and CDR2 YSYEKL. J was trimmed by 6 bases and V by 6 bases; bases with no gene match: 7. This sample was included in a study of OX40 agonist ivuxolimab in advanced cancers. Method: immunoSEQ multiplex PCR; TCRdb's copy keeps in-frame clones and lacks some. Among roughly 82,000 clones, more than 70% were seen once, and the ten largest hold 10%. The sample in question was CD4+ or CD8+ T cells sorted from blood, obtained in a trial of the OX40 agonist ivuxolimab. V gene TRBV4-1 combines with J gene TRBJ2-4; 8 positions match TRBD1. The receptor was isolated from an adult with an advanced solid tumor such as melanoma, head and neck, liver or kidney cancer. The CDR3 sequence is CASRPGGPGNIQYF. Here the CDR3 DNA reads TGCGCCAGCAGACCAGGGGGCCCGGGAAACATTCAGTACTTC.